The clone carrying this TCR beta chain was counted ten times or more. Its antigen is unidentified. The germline V gene has CDR1 MNHEY and CDR2 SVGAGI. CDR3 length: 12 amino acids. V was trimmed by 5 bases and J by 8 bases, leaving 12 bases between them. TCR cDNA received a 3' ligated oligonucleotide that carried a UMI. Amplification of ligated cDNA took four PCR rounds with SP2 and nested alpha and beta constant primers. For blood and skin samples, reverse transcription used TCR alpha and beta constant primers. TCRdb re-analysed the 5' RACE reads in MiXCR, keeping a single row per CDR3 protein. The repertoire has some 60,000 distinct CDR3 sequences, more than 6.5% of them found once; the top ten carry around 21%. The sample comes from a study of naive and memory T cell subsets. Study-wide results and limits: This RNA-based method may be sensitive to activation-related transcript changes.

The TCR comes from a female donor in good health. V is TRBV6-5 and J is TRBJ1-2; D gene unclear. CDR3 bases: TGTGCCAGCAGTCCCTGGGCAGGAGGCTACACCTTC. This encodes CASSPWAGGYTF.